This T cell receptor (beta chain) comes out of a study of neoadjuvant nivolumab and ipilimumab in lung cancer. The germline gives CDR1 SGHTA, CDR2 FQGNSA. V lost 1 base to trimming and J lost 3 bases, with 10 bases between them. The length of the CDR3 is 14 residues. Study-wide results and limits: From pretherapy to surgery, tumor richness and clonality rose with dual therapy. A small number of samples were TCR sequenced. TCR richness and clonality were higher in tumors than adjacent uninvolved lung. TCR clonality did not significantly correlate with pathologic tumor regression.

Sequencing used immunoSEQ multiplex PCR; TCRdb keeps in-frame clones, though not all of them. The sample gives about 12,000 clones, around 95% of which show up once; around 2.3% is in the top ten. Details on this clone: No antigen is known for it.

The sequence was collected from an adult with non-small cell lung cancer. This chain joins TRBV7-2 and TRBJ2-7; weak D call: TRBD2 (6 bases). The sample was peripheral blood, taken after neoadjuvant nivolumab, alone or with ipilimumab, at or shortly before surgery. The CDR3 protein is CASSLDAGFYEQYF. CDR3 sequence (DNA): TGTGCCAGCAGCTTAGATGCGGGGTTCTACGAGCAGTACTTC.